This entry lists 31 T cell receptor beta chains sequenced from one sample in a study of beta chain features in type 1 diabetes. The antigens for these receptors are not known. Study findings and constraints: Among patients with Type 1 diabetes, TCRB CDR3s were moderately but significantly shorter in every one of the four CD4+ subsets.

Expressed TCRB transcripts got sequenced, as all isolated RNA was reverse transcribed. The table came from immunoSEQ multiplex PCR; TCRdb's copy has only in-frame clones and leaves some out. In the table there are a few hundred thousand clones, around 9.6% of which are singletons. Material for sequencing was central memory CD4+ T cells from blood. These receptors all come from a man younger than 45 with type 1 diabetes.

This clone was picked up many times. The chain uses TRBV15 and TRBJ2-7; 7 bases are shared with TRBD1. The length of the CDR3 is 15 residues. Trimming at V came to 3 bases and at J to 2 bases, leaving 7 bases not matched to a gene. CDR1 LNHNV and CDR2 YYDKDF come from the germline V gene (reference sequence). As DNA, the CDR3 is TGTGCCACCAGCAGGGGAATCCAGGGGGCCTACGAGCAGTACTTC. Translated, it gives CATSRGIQGAYEQYF. The entire variable domain, with the rest obtained from reference TRBV15 and TRBJ2-7, is as follows: DAMVIQNPRYQVTQFGKPVTLSCSQTLNHNVMYWYQQKSSQAPKLLFHYYDKDFNNEADTPDNFQSRRPNTSFCFLDIRSPGLGDTAMYLCATSRGIQGAYEQYFGPGTRLTVT.

The chain couples TRBV6-5 to TRBJ2-5; D possibly corresponds to TRBD1 (5 bases). Germline V CDR1 and CDR2: MNHEY, SVGAGI. The CDR3 contains 15 residues. With 7 bases removed from V and 0 bases from J, the gap between germline ends came to 15 bases. The CDR3, as DNA: TGTGCCAGCAAGACCCAGGGAAGTCACCAAGAGACCCAGTACTTC. Protein sequence: CASKTQGSHQETQYF.

In this sample, this clone turned up a few times. This sample includes further DNA sequences coding for the same CDR3. The chain couples TRBV9 to TRBJ2-7, with D uncertain. The V and J ends lost 0 bases and 0 bases respectively, with 7 bases between them. Per germline, CDR1 SGDLS and CDR2 YYNGEE. The CDR3 length is 14 residues. CDR3 bases: TGTGCCAGCAGCGTAGACCCTAACTCCTACGAGCAGTACTTC. Protein product: CASSVDPNSYEQYF.

This clone occurred a few times. The gene calls are TRBV10-2 and TRBJ2-1, with 7 nucleotides matching TRBD1. V lost 7 bases to trimming and J lost 3 bases; unmatched junction nucleotides: 12. Germline V gene sequence: CDR1 WSHSY, CDR2 SAAADI. The CDR3 runs 16 residues. The CDR3 loop reads CASNDPGTENYNEQFF. The CDR3, as DNA: TGCGCCAGCAACGACCCCGGGACAGAGAACTACAATGAGCAGTTCTTC.

The CDR3 DNA is TGTGCCAGTAACAGGGGGCTCCAAGTCAAAAACATTCAGTACTTC. The encoded protein is CASNRGLQVKNIQYF. The J gene is TRBJ2-4, the V gene TRBV19; 9 bases fit TRBD1. V dropped 7 bases and J dropped 3; count of bases not matched to a gene: 7. This CDR3 is 15 amino acids long. Germline values: CDR1 LNHDA, CDR2 SQIVND (reference sequence).

This chain links TRBV11-3 with TRBJ2-3; tentative D call: TRBD2 (6 bases). This CDR3 has 15 amino acids. Germline V gene lookup returns CDR1 SGHNT and CDR2 YENEEA. The V gene lost 5 bases and the J gene lost 0 bases, with 12 bases spanning the gap. In DNA form, the CDR3 reads TGTGCCAGCAGCCCGGAGGGGATTAGCACAGATACGCAGTATTTT. Its protein is CASSPEGISTDTQYF.

This clone was observed a few times. This chain uses TRBV7-8 with TRBJ2-1, with D perhaps matching TRBD2 (6 bases). Germline-derived CDR1 and CDR2 are SGHVS and FQNEAQ. There are 16 residues in the CDR3. V dropped 5 bases and J dropped 0 bases, with 14 bases sitting between them. CDR3 sequence reads: CASSLSGTASYNEQFF. CDR3 nucleotide sequence: TGTGCCAGCAGCCTCTCCGGGACTGCCTCCTACAATGAGCAGTTCTTC. Together with reference TRBV7-8 and TRBJ2-1, the CDR3 gives the full variable domain: GAGVSQSPRYKVAKRGQDVALRCDPISGHVSLFWYQQALGQGPEFLTYFQNEAQLDKSGLPSDRFFAERPEGSVSTLKIQRTQQEDSAVYLCASSLSGTASYNEQFFGPGTRLTVL.

The chain carries TRBV11-3 and TRBJ2-7, with a weak D call TRBD1 (5 bases). Deletions cut 2 bases from V and 6 bases from J, with 11 bases between. In germline, CDR1 is SGHNT, CDR2 YENEEA. The CDR3 totals 13 residues. The CDR3 region has the DNA TGTGCCAGCAGCTTATCACTCCAGGGCGAGCAGTACTTC. Translating gives CASSLSLQGEQYF.

This chain connects TRBV7-2 to TRBJ2-1, with D possibly matching TRBD2 (5 bases). Germline V CDR1 and CDR2: SGHTA, FQGNSA. The CDR3 sequence is 16 residues long. Trimming pared 2 bases from V and 0 bases from J, leaving 11 bases between. In DNA form, the CDR3 reads TGTGCCAGCAGCTTATCGGCGGGTAGCTCCTACAATGAGCAGTTCTTC. Protein sequence: CASSLSAGSSYNEQFF.

This sequence joins TRBV4-2 and TRBJ2-5; 8 bases match TRBD1. CDR3 length: 14 residues. With 5 bases clipped from V and 4 bases from J, the junction kept 6 bases outside the gene matches. The germline CDR1 and CDR2 sequences are LGHNA and YNFKEQ. CDR3 sequence (DNA): TGTGCCAGCAGCTTGGCAGGGGGCTTAGAGACCCAGTACTTC. Its protein product is CASSLAGGLETQYF.

This clone was observed a handful of times. V is TRBV18 and J is TRBJ2-2, with TRBD1 matching over 7 bases. The CDR3 runs 16 residues. Germline CDR1 KGHSH, CDR2 LQKENI. With 5 bases clipped from V and 6 bases from J, the junction kept 12 bases outside the gene matches. CDR3 nucleotide sequence: TGTGCCAGCTCAGGCCCCGGGACAGATAATTCCGGGGAGCTGTTTTTT. This codes for CASSGPGTDNSGELFF.

To note about this clone: It may be a read error: a sequence one base away is much more abundant. The chain combines TRBV10-2 with TRBJ2-3, with D perhaps given as TRBD1 or TRBD2 (5 bases each). The ends were cut back, 10 bases at V and 4 bases at J, with 15 bases in the middle. This CDR3 comprises 13 residues. Germline V gives CDR1 WSHSY, CDR2 SAAADI. CDR3 DNA sequence: TGCGCCATCAACACCGGGACCTCAGATACGCAGTATTTT. Protein: CAINTGTSDTQYF.

This clone appeared a few times. The rearrangement joins TRBV5-6 to TRBJ1-5, with TRBD1 matching 7 bases. The CDR3 contains 14 residues. Trimming took 0 bases from V and 7 from J; bases not matched to a gene: 4. Germline V gives CDR1 SGHDT, CDR2 YYEEEE. CDR3 loop: CASSLATGVQPQHF. In nucleotides, the CDR3 is TGTGCCAGCAGCTTGGCCACAGGGGTCCAGCCCCAGCATTTT.

Only a few counts were recorded for this clone. The rearrangement joins TRBV7-9 to TRBJ2-1; D is unclear. Deletions cut 5 bases from V and 0 bases from J, with 17 bases between. This CDR3 is 17 amino acids long. Germline CDR1 and CDR2: SEHNR and FQNEAQ (reference sequence). CDR3 in DNA: TGTGCCAGCAGCCTAGGAAGCACAGCAGGCTCCTACAATGAGCAGTTCTTC. The encoded protein is CASSLGSTAGSYNEQFF.

This clone was detected only a few times. This chain links TRBV5-1 with TRBJ2-5; 8 nucleotides line up with TRBD1. Trimming at V came to 3 bases and at J to 4 bases, leaving 5 bases not matched to a gene. The CDR3 has 14 amino acids. Germline loops: CDR1 SGHRS, CDR2 YFSETQ. CDR3 residues: CASSSGQGGETQYF. The DNA for the CDR3 is TGCGCCAGCAGCTCAGGACAGGGTGGAGAGACCCAGTACTTC.

This clone has a handful of counts. This chain connects TRBV13 to TRBJ2-1; D gene unclear. V was clipped by 3 bases and J by 0 bases, with 9 bases between them. This CDR3 is 15 amino acids long. CDR1 and CDR2 (germline): PRHDT, FYEKMQ (reference sequence). The CDR3 coding sequence is TGTGCCAGCAGCTTTGGCCAATACTCCTACAATGAGCAGTTCTTC. Amino acids: CASSFGQYSYNEQFF. The full variable domain, its missing parts supplied by reference TRBV13 and TRBJ2-1, is AAGVIQSPRHLIKEKRETATLKCYPIPRHDTVYWYQQGPGQDPQFLISFYEKMQSDKGSIPDRFSAQQFSDYHSELNMSSLELGDSALYFCASSFGQYSYNEQFFGPGTRLTVL.

The CDR3 DNA follows: TGTGCCAGCAGTAGCAAGGGGTGGCAGCCCCAGCATTTT. The encoded protein is CASSSKGWQPQHF. The chain links TRBV28 to TRBJ1-5, with a tentative D call TRBD1 (5 bases). Per the germline V gene, CDR1 is MDHEN and CDR2 is SYDVKM. The CDR3 is made up of 13 amino acids. The germline V and J ends were trimmed by 5 bases and 7 bases, with 12 bases remaining between them.

In this sample, this clone turned up a few times. The chain links TRBV7-2 to TRBJ1-4; D is ambiguous. There are 15 residues in the CDR3. CDR1 and CDR2 from the germline V gene are SGHTA and FQGNSA. V lost 1 base to trimming and J lost 0 bases, with 6 bases between them. The CDR3 sequence: CASSLEGTTNEKLFF. The CDR3 DNA reads TGTGCCAGCAGCTTAGAAGGGACAACTAATGAAAAACTGTTTTTT.

In this sample, this clone turned up a few times. The chain has TRBV5-1 and TRBJ1-5, with unresolved D. Germline V gene data show CDR1 as SGHRS and CDR2 as YFSETQ. Trimming pared 1 base from V and 0 bases from J, leaving 8 bases between. CDR3 size: 15 residues. The CDR3 is CASSLSGVSNQPQHF. The CDR3 DNA reads as TGCGCCAGCAGCTTGAGCGGGGTTAGCAATCAGCCCCAGCATTTT.

This clone was recorded a few times. V is TRBV4-2 and J is TRBJ2-1, with a tentative D call TRBD1 (6 bases). Trimming left V 4 bases short and J 8 bases short, with 18 bases between. Germline CDR1 LGHNA, CDR2 YNFKEQ. This CDR3 contains 15 residues. Here the CDR3 reads CASSLRQVGPYEQFF. The DNA of the CDR3 is TGTGCCAGCAGCCTAAGACAGGTGGGGCCCTATGAGCAGTTCTTC.

This clone has more than one count but fewer than ten. The chain combines TRBV7-8 with TRBJ1-2, with unresolved D. In germline, CDR1 is SGHVS, CDR2 FQNEAQ. The CDR3 runs 12 residues. The germline V and J ends were trimmed by 1 base and 5 bases, with 5 bases remaining between them. The CDR3 DNA follows: TGTGCCAGCAGCTTAGGTTCATATGGCTACACCTTC. This gives the protein CASSLGSYGYTF.

This clone was counted a few times. The chain joins TRBV10-3 to TRBJ2-5, with D perhaps TRBD1 (5 bases). Germline V lookup: CDR1 ENHRY, CDR2 SYGVKD. The CDR3 covers 15 residues. V was pared by 5 bases and J by 3 bases, with 16 bases between. CDR3 residues: CAISSTSGSEETQYF. The CDR3, as DNA: TGTGCCATCAGTAGTACCTCAGGGTCGGAAGAGACCCAGTACTTC.

A few counts support this clone. The chain is built from TRBV14 and TRBJ2-7; D possibly uses TRBD1 or TRBD2 (5 bases each). Germline V CDR1 and CDR2: SGHDN, FVKESK. CDR3 size: 14 residues. V lost 1 base, J lost 1 base, and 8 bases lay in between. In nucleotides, the CDR3 is TGTGCCAGCAGCCAAGTGGGACGGTCCTACGAGCAGTACTTC. This gives the protein CASSQVGRSYEQYF.

In its sample, this clone was seen a few times. V and J are TRBV6-6 and TRBJ2-3; 12 bases match TRBD1. The germline gives CDR1 MNHNY, CDR2 SVGAGI (reference sequence). Trimming took 8 bases from V and 1 from J; bases not matched to a gene: 4. CDR3 length equals 15 residues. The CDR3 protein is CASRDRGQRTDTQYF. In nucleotides, the CDR3 is TGTGCCAGCCGGGACAGGGGGCAGCGCACAGATACGCAGTATTTT.

V and J are TRBV19 and TRBJ2-5, with a weak D call TRBD2 (6 bases). Germline V gene lookup returns CDR1 LNHDA and CDR2 SQIVND (reference sequence). The V end was cut by 8 bases, the J end by 4 bases, with 11 bases between. This CDR3 comprises 12 residues. This chain's CDR3 is CASGGGLETQYF. DNA for the CDR3: TGTGCCAGTGGTGGGGGGTTAGAGACCCAGTACTTC.

V and J are TRBV10-3 and TRBJ2-3; a possible D gene is TRBD1 (6 bases). The V gene lost 10 bases and the J gene lost 0 bases, with 8 bases spanning the gap. The CDR3 consists of 12 residues. CDR1 and CDR2 (germline): ENHRY, SYGVKD. The CDR3 is CATGQSTDTQYF. Here the CDR3 DNA reads TGTGCCACTGGACAGAGCACAGATACGCAGTATTTT.

This clone was found a few times. The CDR3 here is CASSSRAQGVDTQYF. DNA of the CDR3: TGTGCCAGCAGCTCCCGGGCCCAGGGGGTAGATACGCAGTATTTT. V usage is TRBV5-4 and J usage is TRBJ2-3; 7 positions match TRBD1. The junction had 9 bases not matched to a gene; V was cut back by 3 bases and J by 5 bases. The CDR3 runs 15 residues. Germline CDR1 reads SGHNT; CDR2 reads YYREEE (reference sequence). The full variable domain, its missing parts supplied by reference TRBV5-4 and TRBJ2-3, is ETGVTQSPTHLIKTRGQQVTLRCSSQSGHNTVSWYQQALGQGPQFIFQYYREEENGRGNFPPRFSGLQFPNYSSELNVNALELDDSALYLCASSSRAQGVDTQYFGPGTRLTVL.

The V gene is TRBV29-1, the J gene TRBJ1-4; 7 bases fit TRBD1. Germline CDR1 and CDR2: SQVTM and ANQGSEA. The length of the CDR3 is 15 residues. Trimming removed 6 bases from V and 7 bases from J; junction bases left unmatched: 14. CDR3 sequence: CSVFSPTGKGEKLFF. The CDR3 coding sequence is TGCAGCGTCTTTTCGCCGACAGGGAAGGGTGAAAAACTGTTTTTT.

The table lists this clone with a few counts. DNA of the CDR3: TGTGCCAGCAGTTTATGGGGGGTCCAGGGCGAGCAGTACTTC. Protein sequence: CASSLWGVQGEQYF. J is TRBJ2-7 and V is TRBV28; D possibly uses TRBD1 or TRBD2 (5 bases each). Germline V lookup: CDR1 MDHEN, CDR2 SYDVKM. The V and J ends lost 0 bases and 6 bases respectively, with 12 bases between them. CDR3 length: 14 amino acids.

This clone was counted only a few times. Other DNA sequences of this sample code for an identical CDR3. This chain uses TRBV7-9 with TRBJ1-3; D unresolved. CDR1 is SEHNR and CDR2 is FQNEAQ in the germline V gene (reference sequence). Trimming removed 1 base at V and 0 bases at J, with 4 bases between. The CDR3 loop spans 14 amino acids. CDR3 DNA: TGTGCCAGCAGCTTAGGCCTCTCTGGAAACACCATATATTTT. Translated: CASSLGLSGNTIYF. Based on the CDR3 plus reference TRBV7-9 and TRBJ1-3, the full variable domain is DTGVSQNPRHKITKRGQNVTFRCDPISEHNRLYWYRQTLGQGPEFLTYFQNEAQLEKSRLLSDRFSAERPKGSFSTLEIQRTEQGDSAMYLCASSLGLSGNTIYFGEGSWLTVV.

This clone was counted a few times. The V call is TRBV6-1, the J call TRBJ2-7; D not certain. The CDR3 covers 14 residues. The V and J ends lost 6 bases and 3 bases respectively, with 15 bases between them. Germline values: CDR1 MNHNS, CDR2 SASEGT. Written as DNA, the CDR3 is TGTGCCAGCAGACCCCAGCGCGTCAACTACGAGCAGTACTTC. Amino acids: CASRPQRVNYEQYF.